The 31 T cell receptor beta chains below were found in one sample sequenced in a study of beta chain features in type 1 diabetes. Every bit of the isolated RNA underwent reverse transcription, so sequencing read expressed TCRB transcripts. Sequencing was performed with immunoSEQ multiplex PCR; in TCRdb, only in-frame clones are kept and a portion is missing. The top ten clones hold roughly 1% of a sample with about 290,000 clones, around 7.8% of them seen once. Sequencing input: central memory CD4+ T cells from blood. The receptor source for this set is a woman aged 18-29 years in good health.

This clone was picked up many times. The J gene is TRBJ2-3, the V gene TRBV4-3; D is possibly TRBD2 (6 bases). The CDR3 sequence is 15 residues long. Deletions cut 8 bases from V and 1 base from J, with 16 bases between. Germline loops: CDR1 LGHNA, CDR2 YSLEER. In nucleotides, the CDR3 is TGCGCCAGCCAACTCGACGGGACTGGCACAGATACGCAGTATTTT. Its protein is CASQLDGTGTDTQYF.

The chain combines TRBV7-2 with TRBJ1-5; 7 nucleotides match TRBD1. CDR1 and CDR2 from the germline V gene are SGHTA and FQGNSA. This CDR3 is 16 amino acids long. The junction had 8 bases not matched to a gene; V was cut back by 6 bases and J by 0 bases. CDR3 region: CASRERGPVSNQPQHF. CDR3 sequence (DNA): TGTGCCAGCAGGGAAAGGGGGCCGGTTAGCAATCAGCCCCAGCATTTT.

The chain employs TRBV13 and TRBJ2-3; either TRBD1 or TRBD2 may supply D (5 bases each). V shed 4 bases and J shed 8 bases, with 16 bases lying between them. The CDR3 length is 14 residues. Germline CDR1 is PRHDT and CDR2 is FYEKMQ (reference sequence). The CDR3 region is CASSSDFRAGTQYF. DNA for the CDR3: TGTGCCAGCAGCTCGGACTTCAGGGCAGGTACGCAGTATTTT.

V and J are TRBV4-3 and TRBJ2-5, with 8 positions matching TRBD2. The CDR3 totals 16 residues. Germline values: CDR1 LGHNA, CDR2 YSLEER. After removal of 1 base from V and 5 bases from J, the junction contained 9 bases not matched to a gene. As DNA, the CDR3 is TGCGCCAGCAGCCAAGCTTTCCGGGGGGGCTTGGAGACCCAGTACTTC. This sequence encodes CASSQAFRGGLETQYF.

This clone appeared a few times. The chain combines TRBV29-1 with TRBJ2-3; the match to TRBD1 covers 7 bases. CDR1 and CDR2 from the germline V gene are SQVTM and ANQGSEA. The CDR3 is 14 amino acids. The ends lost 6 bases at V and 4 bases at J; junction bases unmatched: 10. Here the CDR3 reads CSVLPEGAADTQYF. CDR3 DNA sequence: TGCAGCGTGCTCCCCGAGGGGGCCGCAGATACGCAGTATTTT.

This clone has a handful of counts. The CDR3 DNA follows: TGTGCCAGCAGCTTATCCGGGACTAGCCGGGTCGAGACCCAGTACTTC. Translating gives CASSLSGTSRVETQYF. The V gene is TRBV11-2, the J gene TRBJ2-5; 9 nucleotides align to TRBD2. With V trimmed by 2 bases and J by 5 bases, 9 bases remained unmatched. The V gene's germline CDR1 is SGHAT and CDR2 FQNNGV. This CDR3 contains 16 residues.

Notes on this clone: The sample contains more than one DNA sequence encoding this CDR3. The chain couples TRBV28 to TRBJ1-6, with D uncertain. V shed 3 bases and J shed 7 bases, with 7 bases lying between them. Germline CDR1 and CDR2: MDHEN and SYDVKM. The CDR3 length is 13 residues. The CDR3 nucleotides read TGTGCCAGCAGTTTTGGCGGGAATTCACCCCTCCACTTT. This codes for CASSFGGNSPLHF.

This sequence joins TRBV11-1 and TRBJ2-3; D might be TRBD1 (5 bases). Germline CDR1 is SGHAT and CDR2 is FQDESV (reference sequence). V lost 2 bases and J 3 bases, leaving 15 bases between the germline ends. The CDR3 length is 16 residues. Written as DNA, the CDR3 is TGTGCCAGCAGCTTATCGTCGGCAGGGTGGACAGATACGCAGTATTTT. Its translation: CASSLSSAGWTDTQYF.

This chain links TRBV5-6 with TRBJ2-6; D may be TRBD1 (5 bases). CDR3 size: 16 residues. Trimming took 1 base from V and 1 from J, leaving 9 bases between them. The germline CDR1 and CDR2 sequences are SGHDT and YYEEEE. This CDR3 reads CASSLRGLSGANVLTF. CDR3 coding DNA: TGTGCCAGCAGCTTGAGGGGTCTATCTGGGGCCAACGTCCTGACTTTC.

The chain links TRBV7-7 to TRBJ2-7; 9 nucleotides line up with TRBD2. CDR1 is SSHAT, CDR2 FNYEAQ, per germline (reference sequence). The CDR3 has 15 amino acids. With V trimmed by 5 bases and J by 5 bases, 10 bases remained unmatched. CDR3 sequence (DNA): TGTGCCAGCAGCCAAGGCCCGCGGACTAGCGACGAGCAGTACTTC. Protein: CASSQGPRTSDEQYF.

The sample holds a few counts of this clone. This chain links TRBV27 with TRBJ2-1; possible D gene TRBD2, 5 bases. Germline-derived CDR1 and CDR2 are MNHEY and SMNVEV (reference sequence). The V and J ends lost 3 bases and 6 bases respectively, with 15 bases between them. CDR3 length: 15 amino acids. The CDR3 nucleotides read TGTGCCAGCAGTTTCGAGACGGGGAAATTCAATGAGCAGTTCTTC. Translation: CASSFETGKFNEQFF.

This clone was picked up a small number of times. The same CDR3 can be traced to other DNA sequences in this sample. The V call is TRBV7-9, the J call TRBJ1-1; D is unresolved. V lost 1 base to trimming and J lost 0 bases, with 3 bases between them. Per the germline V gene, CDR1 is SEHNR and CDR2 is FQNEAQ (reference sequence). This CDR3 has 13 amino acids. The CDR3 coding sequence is TGTGCCAGCAGCTTAGAAATGAACACTGAAGCTTTCTTT. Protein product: CASSLEMNTEAFF.

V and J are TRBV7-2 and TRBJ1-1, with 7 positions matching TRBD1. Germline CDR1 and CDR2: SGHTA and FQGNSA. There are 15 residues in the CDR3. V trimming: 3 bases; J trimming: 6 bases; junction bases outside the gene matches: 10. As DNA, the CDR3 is TGTGCCAGCAGCTTCTTACAGGGGTATGCTGCTGAAGCTTTCTTT. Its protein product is CASSFLQGYAAEAFF. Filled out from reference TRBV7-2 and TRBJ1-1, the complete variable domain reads GAGVSQSPSNKVTEKGKDVELRCDPISGHTALYWYRQSLGQGLEFLIYFQGNSAPDKSGLPSDRFSAERTGGSVSTLTIQRTQQEDSAVYLCASSFLQGYAAEAFFGQGTRLTVV.

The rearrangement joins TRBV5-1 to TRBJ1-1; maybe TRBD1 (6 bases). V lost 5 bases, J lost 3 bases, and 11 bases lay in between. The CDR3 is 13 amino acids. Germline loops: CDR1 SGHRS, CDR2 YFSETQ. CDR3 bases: TGCGCCAGCAGGGGGGCGGAGGACACTGAAGCTTTCTTT. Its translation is CASRGAEDTEAFF.

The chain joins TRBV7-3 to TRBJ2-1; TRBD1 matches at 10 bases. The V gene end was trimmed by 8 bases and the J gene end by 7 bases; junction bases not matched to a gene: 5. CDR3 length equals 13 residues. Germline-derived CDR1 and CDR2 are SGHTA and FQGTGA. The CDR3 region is CASGTGVGNEQFF. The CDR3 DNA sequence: TGTGCCAGCGGGACAGGGGTGGGAAATGAGCAGTTCTTC. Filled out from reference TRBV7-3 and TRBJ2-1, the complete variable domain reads GAGVSQTPSNKVTEKGKYVELRCDPISGHTALYWYRQSLGQGPEFLIYFQGTGAADDSGLPNDRFFAVRPEGSVSTLKIQRTERGDSAVYLCASGTGVGNEQFFGPGTRLTVL.

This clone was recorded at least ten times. The CDR3 spells CASSTRTGNEQFF. The CDR3 DNA follows: TGTGCCAGCAGCACCCGGACAGGGAATGAGCAGTTCTTC. The chain recombines TRBV7-9 with TRBJ2-1; 8 nucleotides agree with TRBD1. CDR1 is SEHNR and CDR2 is FQNEAQ in the germline V gene (reference sequence). Trimming took 5 bases from V and 7 from J; bases not matched to a gene: 4. There are 13 residues in the CDR3.

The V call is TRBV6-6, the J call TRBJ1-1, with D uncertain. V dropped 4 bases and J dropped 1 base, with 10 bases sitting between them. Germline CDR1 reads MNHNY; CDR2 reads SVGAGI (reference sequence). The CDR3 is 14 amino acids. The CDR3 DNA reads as TGTGCCAGCAGTTGGAGGGTAGGGAACACTGAAGCTTTCTTT. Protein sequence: CASSWRVGNTEAFF.

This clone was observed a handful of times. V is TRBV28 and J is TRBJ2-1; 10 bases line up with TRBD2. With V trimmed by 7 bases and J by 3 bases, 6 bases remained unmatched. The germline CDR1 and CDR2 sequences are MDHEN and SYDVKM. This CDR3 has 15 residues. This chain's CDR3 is CASTLAGALYNEQFF. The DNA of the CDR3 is TGTGCCAGCACTCTAGCGGGGGCGCTCTACAATGAGCAGTTCTTC. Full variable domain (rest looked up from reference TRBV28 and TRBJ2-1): DVKVTQSSRYLVKRTGEKVFLECVQDMDHENMFWYRQDPGLGLRLIYFSYDVKMKEKGDIPEGYSVSREKKERFSLILESASTNQTSMYLCASTLAGALYNEQFFGPGTRLTVL.

This chain's CDR3 is CASSQDHRYAGDEQFF. CDR3 nucleotides: TGTGCCAGCAGCCAAGATCATCGGTACGCTGGCGATGAGCAGTTCTTC. The J gene is TRBJ2-1, the V gene TRBV5-4; D unresolved. The CDR3 extends over 16 amino acids. V was shortened by 4 bases and J by 8 bases, with 22 bases between the two germline ends. Per the germline V gene, CDR1 is SGHNT and CDR2 is YYREEE (reference sequence).

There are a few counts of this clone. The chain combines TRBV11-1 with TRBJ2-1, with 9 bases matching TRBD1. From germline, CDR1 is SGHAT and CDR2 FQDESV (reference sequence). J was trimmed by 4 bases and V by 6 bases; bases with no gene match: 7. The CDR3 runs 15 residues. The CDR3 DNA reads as TGTGCCAGCAGGACGGACAGGGGAGTTTACAATGAGCAGTTCTTC. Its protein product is CASRTDRGVYNEQFF.

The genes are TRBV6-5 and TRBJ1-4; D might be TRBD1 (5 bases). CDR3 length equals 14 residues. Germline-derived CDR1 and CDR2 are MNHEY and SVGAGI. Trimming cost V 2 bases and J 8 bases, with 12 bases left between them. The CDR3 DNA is TGTGCCAGCAGTTACGGGTTTCGGGGGGAAAAACTGTTTTTT. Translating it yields CASSYGFRGEKLFF.

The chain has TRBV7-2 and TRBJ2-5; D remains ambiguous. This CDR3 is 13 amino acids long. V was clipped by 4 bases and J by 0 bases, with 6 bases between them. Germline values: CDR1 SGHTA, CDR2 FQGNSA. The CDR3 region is CASSWRNQETQYF. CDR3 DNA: TGTGCCAGCAGCTGGCGGAACCAAGAGACCCAGTACTTC.

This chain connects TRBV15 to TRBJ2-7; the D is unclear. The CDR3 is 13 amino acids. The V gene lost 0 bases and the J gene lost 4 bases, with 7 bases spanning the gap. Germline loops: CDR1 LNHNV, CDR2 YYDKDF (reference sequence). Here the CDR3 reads CATSREFGYEQYF. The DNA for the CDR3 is TGTGCCACCAGCAGAGAATTTGGGTACGAGCAGTACTTC.

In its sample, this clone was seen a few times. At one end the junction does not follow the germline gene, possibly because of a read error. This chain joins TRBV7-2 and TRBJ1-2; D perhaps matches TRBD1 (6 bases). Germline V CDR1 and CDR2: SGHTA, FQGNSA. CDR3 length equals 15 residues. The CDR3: CASSQDASGAYGYTF. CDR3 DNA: TGCGCCAGCAGCCAAGATGCGTCAGGGGCTTATGGCTACACCTTC.

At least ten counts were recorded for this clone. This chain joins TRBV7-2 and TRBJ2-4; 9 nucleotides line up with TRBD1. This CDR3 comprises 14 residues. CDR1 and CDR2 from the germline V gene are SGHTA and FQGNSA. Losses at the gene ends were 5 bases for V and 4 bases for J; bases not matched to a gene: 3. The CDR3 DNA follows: TGTGCCAGCAGCGCTGGACAGGGGAAAAACATTCAGTACTTC. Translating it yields CASSAGQGKNIQYF. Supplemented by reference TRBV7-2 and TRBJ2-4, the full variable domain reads GAGVSQSPSNKVTEKGKDVELRCDPISGHTALYWYRQSLGQGLEFLIYFQGNSAPDKSGLPSDRFSAERTGGSVSTLTIQRTQQEDSAVYLCASSAGQGKNIQYFGAGTRLSVL.

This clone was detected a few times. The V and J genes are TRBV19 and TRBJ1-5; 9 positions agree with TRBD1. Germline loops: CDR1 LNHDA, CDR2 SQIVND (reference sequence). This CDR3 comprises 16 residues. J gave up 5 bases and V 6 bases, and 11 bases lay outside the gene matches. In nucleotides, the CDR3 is TGTGCCAGTAGATATAGAATGGACAGGGGTTATCAGCCCCAGCATTTT. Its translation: CASRYRMDRGYQPQHF. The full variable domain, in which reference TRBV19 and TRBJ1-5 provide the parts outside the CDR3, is DGGITQSPKYLFRKEGQNVTLSCEQNLNHDAMYWYRQDPGQGLRLIYYSQIVNDFQKGDIAEGYSVSREKKESFPLTVTSAQKNPTAFYLCASRYRMDRGYQPQHFGDGTRLSIL.

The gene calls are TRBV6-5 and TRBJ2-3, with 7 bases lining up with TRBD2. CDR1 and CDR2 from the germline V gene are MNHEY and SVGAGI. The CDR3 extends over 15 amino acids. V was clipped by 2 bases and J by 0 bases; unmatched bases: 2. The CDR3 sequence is CASSYGLGSTDTQYF. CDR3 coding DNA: TGTGCCAGCAGTTACGGACTAGGAAGCACAGATACGCAGTATTTT.

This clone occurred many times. CDR3: CSTGTGGNEQFF. The CDR3 DNA sequence: TGCAGCACCGGGACAGGGGGAAATGAGCAGTTCTTC. V and J are TRBV29-1 and TRBJ2-1; TRBD1 agrees at 11 bases. This CDR3 is built from 12 residues. Trimming took 8 bases from V and 7 from J; bases not matched to a gene: 4. Germline lookup yields CDR1 SQVTM and CDR2 ANQGSEA.

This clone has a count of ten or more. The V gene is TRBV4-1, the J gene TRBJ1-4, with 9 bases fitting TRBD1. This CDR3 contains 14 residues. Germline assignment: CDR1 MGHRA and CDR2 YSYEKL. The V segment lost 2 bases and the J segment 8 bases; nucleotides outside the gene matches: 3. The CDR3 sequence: CASSQRDREEKLFF. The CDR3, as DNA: TGCGCCAGCAGCCAAAGGGACAGGGAGGAAAAACTGTTTTTT.

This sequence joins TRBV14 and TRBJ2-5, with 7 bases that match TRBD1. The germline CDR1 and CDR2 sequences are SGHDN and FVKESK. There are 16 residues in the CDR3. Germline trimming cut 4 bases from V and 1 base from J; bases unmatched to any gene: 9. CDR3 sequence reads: CASSPLTGPVQETQYF. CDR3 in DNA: TGTGCCAGCAGCCCGTTGACAGGGCCCGTCCAAGAGACCCAGTACTTC.

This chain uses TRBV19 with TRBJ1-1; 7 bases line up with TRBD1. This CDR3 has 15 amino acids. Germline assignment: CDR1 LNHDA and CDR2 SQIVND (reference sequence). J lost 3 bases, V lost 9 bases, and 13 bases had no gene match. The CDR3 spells CASDSSDRPDTEAFF. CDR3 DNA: TGTGCCAGCGACAGCTCGGACAGGCCAGACACTGAAGCTTTCTTT. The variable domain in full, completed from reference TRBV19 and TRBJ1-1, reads DGGITQSPKYLFRKEGQNVTLSCEQNLNHDAMYWYRQDPGQGLRLIYYSQIVNDFQKGDIAEGYSVSREKKESFPLTVTSAQKNPTAFYLCASDSSDRPDTEAFFGQGTRLTVV.